The present T cell receptor beta chain was sequenced within a study of blood T cell repertoires in COVID-19. Across the whole study: Italy, Spain and the United States were the sources of the convalescent and acute COVID-19 samples. The analysed material was cDNA or gDNA that came from T cells, B-cell-depleted T cells, or PBMCs.

Methods used by the authors: Amplifying reference gene primers gave estimates of nucleated cell counts. Profiling relied on immunoSEQ multiplex PCR, and the TCRdb table lists in-frame clones only, not all of them. V and J calls and clone size are given by that table; D and trimming were obtained from the DNA. The repertoire consists of approximately 47,000 clones, with 84% occurring once and the leading ten covering roughly 10%. Sequenced: peripheral blood. This TCR derives from a man aged 55 to 70 with acute or convalescent COVID-19.

CDR3 DNA sequence: TGTGCCAGCAGCCAAGGGGACTATAGCAATCAGCCCCAGCATTTT. Translated: CASSQGDYSNQPQHF. The chain joins TRBV4-2 to TRBJ1-5; tentative D call: TRBD1 (5 bases). Trimming cost V 1 base and J 0 bases, with 7 bases left between them. This CDR3 region has 15 residues. In germline, CDR1 is LGHNA, CDR2 YNFKEQ.